This T cell receptor (beta chain) was observed in a study of breast tumors, draining lymph nodes, adjacent tissues. The lymph nodes were axillary draining lymph nodes from breast cancer patients. TCRdb ran MiXCR on the multiplex PCR reads and lists one entry per CDR3 protein. The repertoire includes some 130,000 distinct CDR3 sequences, more than 20% of them detected once, and around 2.7% sits in the top ten. The ends lost 4 bases at V and 2 bases at J; junction bases unmatched: 2. The germline CDR1 and CDR2 sequences are SQVTM and ANQGSEA. This CDR3 contains 13 residues. The clonotype originates from a female donor with breast cancer. Some clones in this sample may be carry-over from other donors' samples. The sample consisted of axillary lymph node tissue. The genes are TRBV29-1 and TRBJ2-7; 10 nucleotides match TRBD2. The CDR3 protein is CSVGSGRAYEQYF. DNA of the CDR3: TGCAGCGTTGGCAGCGGGAGGGCCTACGAGCAGTACTTC.